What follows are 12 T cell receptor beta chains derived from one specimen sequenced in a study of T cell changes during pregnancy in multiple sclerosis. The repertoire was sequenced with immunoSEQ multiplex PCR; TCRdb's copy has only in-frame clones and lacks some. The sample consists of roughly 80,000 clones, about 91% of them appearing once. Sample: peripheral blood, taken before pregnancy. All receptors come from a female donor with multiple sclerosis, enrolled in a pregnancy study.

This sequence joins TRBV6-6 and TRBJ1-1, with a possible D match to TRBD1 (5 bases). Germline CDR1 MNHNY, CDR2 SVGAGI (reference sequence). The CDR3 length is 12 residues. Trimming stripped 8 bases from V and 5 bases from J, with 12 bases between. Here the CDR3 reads CASGGGRTEAFF. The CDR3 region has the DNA TGTGCCAGCGGGGGGGGACGGACTGAAGCTTTCTTT.

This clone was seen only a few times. CDR3 DNA sequence: TGTGCCAGCAGTGACGGGACAGACAACAATGAGCAGTTCTTC. This sequence encodes CASSDGTDNNEQFF. The V gene is TRBV6-4, the J gene TRBJ2-1; 7 bases agree with TRBD1. Germline assignment: CDR1 MRHNA and CDR2 SNTAGT. This CDR3 comprises 14 residues. V gave up 2 bases and J gave up 5 bases; unmatched junction bases: 3.

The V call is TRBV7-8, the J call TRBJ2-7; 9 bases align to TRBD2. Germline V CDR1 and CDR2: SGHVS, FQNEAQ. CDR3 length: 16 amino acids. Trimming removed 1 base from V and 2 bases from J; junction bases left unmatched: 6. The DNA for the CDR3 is TGTGCCAGCAGCTTAGTAGGGCGGGGGGGTGCCTACGAGCAGTACTTC. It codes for CASSLVGRGGAYEQYF.

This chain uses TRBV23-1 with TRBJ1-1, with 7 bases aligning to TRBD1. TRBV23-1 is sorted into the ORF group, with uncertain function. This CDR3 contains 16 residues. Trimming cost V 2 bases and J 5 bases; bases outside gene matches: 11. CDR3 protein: CASSQVIVRGRTEAFF. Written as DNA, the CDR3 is TGCGCCAGCAGTCAAGTTATCGTCAGGGGGAGGACTGAAGCTTTCTTT.

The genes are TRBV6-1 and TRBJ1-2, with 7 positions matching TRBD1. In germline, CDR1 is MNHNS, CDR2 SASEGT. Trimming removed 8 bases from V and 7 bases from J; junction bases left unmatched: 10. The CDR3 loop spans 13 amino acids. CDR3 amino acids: CASGVKGASGYTF. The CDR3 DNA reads TGTGCCAGCGGGGTCAAGGGGGCTTCTGGCTACACCTTC.

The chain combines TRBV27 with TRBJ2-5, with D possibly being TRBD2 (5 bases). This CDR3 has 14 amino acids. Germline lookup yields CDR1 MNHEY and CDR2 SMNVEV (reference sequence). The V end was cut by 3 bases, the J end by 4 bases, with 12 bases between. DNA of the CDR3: TGTGCCAGCAGTTTTAGCGTTAGTTCAGAGACCCAGTACTTC. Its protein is CASSFSVSSETQYF.

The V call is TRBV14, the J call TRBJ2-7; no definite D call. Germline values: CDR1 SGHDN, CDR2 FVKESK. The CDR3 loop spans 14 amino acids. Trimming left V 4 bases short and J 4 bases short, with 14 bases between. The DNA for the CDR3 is TGTGCCAGCAGCCCCAGGCATCGTGGGTACGAGCAGTACTTC. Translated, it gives CASSPRHRGYEQYF. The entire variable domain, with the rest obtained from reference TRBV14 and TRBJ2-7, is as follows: EAGVTQFPSHSVIEKGQTVTLRCDPISGHDNLYWYRRVMGKEIKFLLHFVKESKQDESGMPNNRFLAERTGGTYSTLKVQPAELEDSGVYFCASSPRHRGYEQYFGPGTRLTVT.

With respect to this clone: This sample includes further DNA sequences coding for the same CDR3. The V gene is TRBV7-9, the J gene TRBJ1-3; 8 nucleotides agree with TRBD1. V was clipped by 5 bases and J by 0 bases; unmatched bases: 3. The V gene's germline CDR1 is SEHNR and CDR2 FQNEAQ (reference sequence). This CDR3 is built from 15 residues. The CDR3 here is CASSLGQGSGNTIYF. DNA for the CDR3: TGTGCCAGCAGCCTAGGACAGGGCTCTGGAAACACCATATATTTT.

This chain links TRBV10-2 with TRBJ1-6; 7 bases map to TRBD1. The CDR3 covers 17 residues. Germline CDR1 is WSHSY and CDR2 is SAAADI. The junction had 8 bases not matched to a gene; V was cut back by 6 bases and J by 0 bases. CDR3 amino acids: CASSDRAWGSYNSPLHF. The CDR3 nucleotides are TGCGCCAGCAGCGACAGGGCTTGGGGCTCCTATAATTCACCCCTCCACTTT.

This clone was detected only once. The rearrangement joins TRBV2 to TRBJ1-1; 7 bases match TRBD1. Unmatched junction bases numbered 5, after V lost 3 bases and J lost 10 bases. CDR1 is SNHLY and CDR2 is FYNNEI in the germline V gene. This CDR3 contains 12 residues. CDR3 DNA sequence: TGTGCCAGCAGTGAGAAAGGGGGCCGAGCTTTCTTT. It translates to CASSEKGGRAFF.

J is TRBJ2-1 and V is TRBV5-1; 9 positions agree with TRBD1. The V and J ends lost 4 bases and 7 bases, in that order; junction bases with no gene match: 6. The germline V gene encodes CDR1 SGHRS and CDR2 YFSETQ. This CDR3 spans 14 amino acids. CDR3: CASSGGQGLNEQFF. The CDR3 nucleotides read TGCGCCAGCAGCGGAGGACAGGGGCTTAATGAGCAGTTCTTC.

The CDR3 nucleotides read TGTGCCAGCAGAACAGGGGGGACTAATGAAAAACTGTTTTTT. It yields the protein CASRTGGTNEKLFF. This chain uses TRBV19 with TRBJ1-4; TRBD1 agrees at 8 bases. CDR1 and CDR2 (germline): LNHDA, SQIVND (reference sequence). The CDR3 runs 14 residues. After removal of 9 bases from V and 2 bases from J, the junction contained 5 bases not matched to a gene. Complete variable domain (other parts from reference TRBV19 and TRBJ1-4): DGGITQSPKYLFRKEGQNVTLSCEQNLNHDAMYWYRQDPGQGLRLIYYSQIVNDFQKGDIAEGYSVSREKKESFPLTVTSAQKNPTAFYLCASRTGGTNEKLFFGSGTQLSVL.